A single sample gave rise to the 6 T cell receptor beta chains below, sequenced in a study of cytomegalovirus exposure and HLA in healthy donors. PCR amplification relied on 60 Vbeta primers (plus 13 Jbeta primers). TCRdb keeps only in-frame clones here, not all; method: immunoSEQ multiplex PCR. The data show 55,000 or so clones, approximately 82% seen once. The sample comprised PBMCs. All receptors derive from a man aged 50-60 years in good health and CMV-seronegative.

The chain has TRBV2 and TRBJ2-5, with 11 bases matching TRBD1. The J call is in doubt because the DNA end fits TRBJ2-7 better. Germline loops: CDR1 SNHLY, CDR2 FYNNEI. The length of the CDR3 is 13 residues. The CDR3: CASIGTGGYEQYF. Here the CDR3 DNA reads TGTGCCAGCATAGGGACAGGGGGTTACGAGCAGTACTTC.

The chain uses TRBV27 and TRBJ2-1; the D is unclear. The germline V gene has CDR1 MNHEY and CDR2 SMNVEV (reference sequence). The CDR3 totals 14 residues. Trimming removed 0 bases from V and 5 bases from J, with 8 bases in between. The CDR3, as DNA: TGTGCCAGCAGTTTATCGTCTGTAAACAATGAGCAGTTCTTC. Amino acid sequence: CASSLSSVNNEQFF.

The chain couples TRBV10-1 to TRBJ1-3; maybe TRBD1 (5 bases). Germline CDR1 and CDR2: WNHNN and SYGVQD (reference sequence). With 3 bases removed from V and 2 bases from J, the gap between germline ends came to 5 bases. The CDR3 is 13 residues long. The CDR3: CASSEQAGNTIYF. In nucleotides, the CDR3 is TGCGCCAGCAGTGAACAGGCTGGAAACACCATATATTTT.

The genes are TRBV30 and TRBJ2-6; TRBD2 matches 7 bases. This CDR3 has 12 amino acids. Unmatched junction bases numbered 2, after V lost 8 bases and J lost 4 bases. Germline CDR1 reads GTSNPN; CDR2 reads SVGIG (reference sequence). CDR3 in amino acids: CAGEGGANVLTF. CDR3 nucleotides: TGTGCCGGGGAGGGGGGGGCCAACGTCCTGACTTTC.

This clone was detected once. The rearrangement links TRBV5-1 to TRBJ2-7, with 10 bases matching TRBD1. Looked up from germline, CDR1 is SGHRS and CDR2 is YFSETQ. The CDR3 contains 15 residues. V gave up 4 bases and J gave up 2 bases; unmatched junction bases: 6. In DNA, the CDR3 is TGCGCCAGCAGCAACCGGGACAGGGGCACCTACGAGCAGTACTTC. Protein product: CASSNRDRGTYEQYF.

V and J are TRBV12-5 and TRBJ1-5; D may be TRBD1 (5 bases). Trimming took 7 bases from V and 0 from J, leaving 13 bases between them. Germline CDR1 LGHNT, CDR2 FRNRAP. This CDR3 spans 15 amino acids. The CDR3 bases are TGTGCTAGTGCCCTTGGGGACTATAGCAATCAGCCCCAGCATTTT. This sequence encodes CASALGDYSNQPQHF.